The next 5 T cell receptor beta chains were all read from a single sample in a study of human T cells and chemical hapten exposure. Specified time point: pre-sensitization, week 0. Treatment meaning: therapeutic diphenylcyclopropenone sensitization with weekly scalp DPC. MiXCR, run by TCRdb on the RACE reads, gives a single entry per CDR3 protein. The sample records around 60,000 distinct CDR3 sequences, about 7% being singletons. The material sequenced was whole blood, taken in connection with sensitization to the hapten diphenylcyclopropenone (DPC). The receptors were sampled from a woman aged 25 to 39 with alopecia areata. Some clones in this sample may be carry-over from other donors' samples.

V usage is TRBV20-1 and J usage is TRBJ1-1; D gene uncertain. CDR3 length: 13 amino acids. Trimming took 3 bases from V and 2 from J, leaving 10 bases between them. Germline V gene data show CDR1 as DFQATT and CDR2 as SNEGSKA (reference sequence). In DNA form, the CDR3 reads TGCAGTGCTAGTGGGCAGATCAACACTGAAGCTTTCTTT. It translates to CSASGQINTEAFF.

This clonotype occurred many times. The chain combines TRBV7-9 with TRBJ1-1; no clear D gene. Germline V lookup: CDR1 SEHNR, CDR2 FQNEAQ (reference sequence). This CDR3 comprises 15 residues. V was trimmed by 5 bases and J by 5 bases, leaving 18 bases between them. The CDR3 DNA reads as TGTGCCAGCAGCCCCCTAACGGGTGTGGCGACTGAAGCTTTCTTT. Translation: CASSPLTGVATEAFF.

This clonotype has ten or more counts. CDR3 loop: CASSSSTGAGWSEQYF. CDR3 nucleotide sequence: TGTGCCAGCAGTTCAAGCACAGGGGCGGGGTGGTCCGAGCAGTACTTC. The chain links TRBV12-3 or TRBV12-4 to TRBJ2-7; possible D gene TRBD1, 7 bases. The CDR3 spans 16 residues. The V gene lost 4 bases and the J gene lost 6 bases, with 22 bases spanning the gap.

This chain connects TRBV5-4 to TRBJ1-1, with D possibly being TRBD1 (5 bases). The CDR3 is made up of 14 amino acids. Germline CDR1 is SGHNT and CDR2 is YYREEE (reference sequence). Trimming left V 2 bases short and J 2 bases short, with 10 bases between. CDR3 sequence (DNA): TGTGCCAGCAGCTTACTCGACAGAAACACTGAAGCTTTCTTT. Translation: CASSLLDRNTEAFF.

This chain uses TRBV20-1 with TRBJ2-7; 8 positions match TRBD2. This CDR3 has 15 residues. Germline loops: CDR1 DFQATT, CDR2 SNEGSKA (reference sequence). The V gene end was trimmed by 0 bases and the J gene end by 12 bases; junction bases not matched to a gene: 16. The CDR3: CSARDLSSGGVIGYF. CDR3 nucleotides: TGCAGTGCTAGAGATCTGTCCAGCGGGGGAGTCATAGGGTACTTC.